This section outlines one TCR beta chain sequence together with its context. This specimen belongs to a study of shared clonotypes between healthy human individuals. The V gene's germline CDR1 is SGHDN and CDR2 FVKESK. This CDR3 comprises 13 residues. Deletions cut 2 bases from V and 5 bases from J, with 8 bases between. Splitting the CD4+ cells yielded a CD45RA+ naive subset and a CD45RA-negative memory subset. The test was conducted at deep level. For sorted subsets, about 190 ng DNA per replicate equaled tens of thousands of T cell genomes. The repertoire was sequenced with immunoSEQ multiplex PCR; TCRdb's copy has only in-frame clones and lacks some. The table has about 1.5 million clones, 95% to 99% seen once.

V gene TRBV14 combines with J gene TRBJ2-3; no clear D gene. The source material was naive CD4+ T cells sorted from blood. The subset was: CD45RA+ positively selected. This TCR was sampled from a man younger than 45 in good health. The CDR3 nucleotides read TGTGCCAGCAGCCAATCCGGCCTAGATACGCAGTATTTT. It yields the protein CASSQSGLDTQYF.